This entry features one T cell receptor (beta chain) sequence. What it binds is not known. This record comes from a study of radiotherapy plus CTLA-4 blockade in lung cancer. Study-wide context: With about a third of patients having disease control, objective responses were seen in roughly 18%. Findings of the study overall: Researchers report tumor-derived TCR clones expanding in blood after radiotherapy plus ipilimumab. Early shifts in blood T cell clones, with interferon-beta, reportedly predicted response best.

V dropped 6 bases and J dropped 1; count of bases not matched to a gene: 5. Germline CDR1 reads LGHNT; CDR2 reads FRNRAP. The CDR3 totals 14 residues. The protocol was immunoSEQ multiplex PCR, while the TCRdb copy is restricted to in-frame clones and leaves out a portion. The sample includes roughly 54,000 clones, around four fifths seen only once; the top ten take more than 4%. This sequence was found in a human donor with non-small cell lung cancer whose response to radiotherapy plus ipilimumab could not be evaluated. The rearrangement joins TRBV12-5 to TRBJ1-1; 7 bases match TRBD1. This sample comprised peripheral blood, obtained from a patient treated with radiotherapy plus ipilimumab. For the CDR3, the DNA is TGTGCTAGTGGGGGGGGACAGCCGAACACTGAAGCTTTCTTT. Its protein product is CASGGGQPNTEAFF.